This T cell receptor beta chain is from a study of sequential checkpoint blockade in melanoma (dated by TCRdb to the late 2010s). Regarding the research as a whole: Patients were randomized 1:1 to first-line nivolumab followed by ipilimumab (arm A) or ipilimumab followed by nivolumab (arm B). TCRbeta immunosequencing was performed on DNA from 91 pretreatment melanoma tumor samples. Maintenance nivolumab came after both trial sequences. Matched tumor biopsies were taken from around 22 patients before treatment and at week 13, after single-agent nivolumab (arm A) or ipilimumab (arm B). About 76% of the matched pre- and post-treatment tumor biopsy pairs came from the same lesion.

The sample's treatment or condition label, decoded: randomized to nivolumab then ipilimumab (arm A) or the reverse (arm B). None of the trial patients had been given prior DNA-damaging chemotherapy. CheckMate 064, a randomized, open-label phase II trial of sequential checkpoint blockade, was the source of the samples, all of which came from patients with melanoma. Genomic DNA from formalin-fixed paraffin-embedded (FFPE) tissue samples served as the input for tumor TCR sequencing. CDR1 and CDR2 are drawn from the germline V gene (reference sequence): LNHDA, SQIVND. At the junction V is shortened by 6 bases and J by 3 bases, with 11 bases in between. The CDR3 numbers 13 residues from cysteine through phenylalanine. Here the CDR3 DNA is all that survives: 39 bases in frame from base 1. As to this clone: Its antigen specificity is not known. Base qualities were left out, and no much larger clone turns up one base away. Other DNA sequences in the sample encode the same CDR3.

TCRbeta CDR3 regions were immunosequenced from genomic DNA with the immunoSEQ Assay. Genomic DNA was amplified by bias-controlled multiplex PCR before high-throughput sequencing. The authors' pipeline ran thus. To quantify the absolute abundance of each unique TCRbeta CDR3 region, the sequences were collapsed and filtered. Clonality, defined as 1 minus Pielou's evenness, was calculated using only productive rearrangements. Tumor T-cell fraction was computed by normalizing TCRbeta template counts to usable DNA, estimated from several housekeeping genes. A previously published method was used to identify clones whose frequencies were significantly greater in on-treatment samples than in baseline samples. The table comes from immuneACCESS by way of TCRdb, which keeps in-frame sequences with V and J called. Part of the clones is missing from these tables; in studies checked, under half for an unresolved V gene and the rest for unknown reasons. V, J and clone size derive from that table, while D and trimming were established from the DNA sequence. For this sample there are about 6,100 clones; over 20% appear just once. The ten biggest clones cover about 15% of the sample.

What the authors observed across the whole study: Small sample sizes and reduced statistical power limited the analyses of tumor T-cell fraction within each arm. Tumor T-cell fraction and clonality correlated with PD-L1 staining and CD8+ T-cell counts but not with mutational load. Patients with increases in tumor T-cell fraction and clonality by week 13 were approximately 30 times more likely to achieve clinical benefit. Among patients in the nivolumab-first arm (arm A), tumor TIL clonality before treatment was associated with response (P = .04). The response-prediction model combining TCR metrics and mutation burden needs validation in larger, independent patient cohorts.

This TCR derives from a human donor with melanoma. This specimen consisted of tumor tissue (inferred from file names), obtained from a patient given nivolumab and ipilimumab in sequence. The chain joins TRBV19 to TRBJ1-1; a confident D gene designation cannot be given. The DNA reads TGTGCCAGTAGCCTTTATAGGGACACTGAAGCTTTCTTT. This is translated as CASSLYRDTEAFF.